The clone carrying this T cell receptor beta chain was observed a few times. Its antigen is unidentified. Germline V lookup: CDR1 MRHNA, CDR2 SNTAGT. The CDR3 runs to 13 residues. V dropped 3 bases and J dropped 5 bases, with 7 bases sitting between them. The data originate from a study of T-cell memory formation after mild COVID-19. Whole-study results and caveats: There was a balanced CD4/CD8 profile in clones contracting day 15 to 85, and later expanders leaned CD4+.

In TCRdb, the 5' RACE reads were re-called with MiXCR into one record per CDR3 protein. The repertoire holds about 290,000 distinct CDR3 sequences, with less than 20% as singletons. The specimen was PBMCs or a T cell subset sorted from them (not recorded which). This clonotype originated in a man younger than 30 who had mild COVID-19 (a few samples of this study predate the infection). Cell type and time point are not known. V usage is TRBV6-4 and J usage is TRBJ2-2; D not certain. CDR3 bases: TGTGCCAGCAGTGAAGACGGGACCGGGGAGCTGTTTTTT. Protein product: CASSEDGTGELFF.